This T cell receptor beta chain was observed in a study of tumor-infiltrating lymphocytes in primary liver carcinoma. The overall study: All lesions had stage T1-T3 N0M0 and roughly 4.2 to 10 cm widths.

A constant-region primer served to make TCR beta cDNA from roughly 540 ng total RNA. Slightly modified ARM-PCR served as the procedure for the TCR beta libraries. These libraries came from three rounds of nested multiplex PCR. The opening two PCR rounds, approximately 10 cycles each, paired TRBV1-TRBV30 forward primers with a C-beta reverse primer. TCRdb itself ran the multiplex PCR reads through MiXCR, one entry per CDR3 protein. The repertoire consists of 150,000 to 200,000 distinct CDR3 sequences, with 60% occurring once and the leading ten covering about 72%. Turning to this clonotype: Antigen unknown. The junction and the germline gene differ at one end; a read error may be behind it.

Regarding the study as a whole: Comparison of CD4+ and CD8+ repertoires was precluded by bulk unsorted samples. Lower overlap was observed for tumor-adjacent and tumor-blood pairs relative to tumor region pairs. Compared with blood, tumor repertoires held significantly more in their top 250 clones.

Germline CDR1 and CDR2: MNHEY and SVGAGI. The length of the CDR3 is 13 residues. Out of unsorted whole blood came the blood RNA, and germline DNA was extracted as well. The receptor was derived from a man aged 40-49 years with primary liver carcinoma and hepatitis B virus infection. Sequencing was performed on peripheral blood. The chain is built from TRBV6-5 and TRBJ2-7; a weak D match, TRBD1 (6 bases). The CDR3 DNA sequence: TGTGCCAACAGTTACACAGGGTACTACGAGCAGTACTTC. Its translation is CANSYTGYYEQYF.